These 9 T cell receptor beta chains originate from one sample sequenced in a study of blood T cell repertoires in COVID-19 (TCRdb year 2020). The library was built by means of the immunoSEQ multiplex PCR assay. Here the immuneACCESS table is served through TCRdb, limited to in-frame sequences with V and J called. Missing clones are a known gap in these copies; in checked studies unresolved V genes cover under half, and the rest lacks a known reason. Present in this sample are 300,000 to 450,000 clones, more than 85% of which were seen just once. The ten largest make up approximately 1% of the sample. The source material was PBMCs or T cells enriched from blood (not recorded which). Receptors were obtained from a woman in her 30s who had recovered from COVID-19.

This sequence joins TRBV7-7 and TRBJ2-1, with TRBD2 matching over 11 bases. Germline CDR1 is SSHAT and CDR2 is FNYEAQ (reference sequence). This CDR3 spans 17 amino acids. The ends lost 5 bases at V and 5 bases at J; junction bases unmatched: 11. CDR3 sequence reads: CASSLSLAGGLNNEQFF. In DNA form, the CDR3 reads TGTGCCAGCAGCCTAAGTCTAGCGGGGGGCCTCAACAATGAGCAGTTCTTC. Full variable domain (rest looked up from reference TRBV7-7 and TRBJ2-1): GAGVSQSPRYKVTKRGQDVTLRCDPISSHATLYWYQQALGQGPEFLTYFNYEAQPDKSGLPSDRFSAERPEGSISTLTIQRTEQRDSAMYRCASSLSLAGGLNNEQFFGPGTRLTVL.

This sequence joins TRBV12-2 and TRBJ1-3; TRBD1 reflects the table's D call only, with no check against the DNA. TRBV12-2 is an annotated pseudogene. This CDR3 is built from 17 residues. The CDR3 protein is CASRLAWPGGNGNTIYF. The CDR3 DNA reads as TGTGCAAGTCGCTTAGCGTGGCCAGGGGGGAATGGAAACACCATATATTTT.

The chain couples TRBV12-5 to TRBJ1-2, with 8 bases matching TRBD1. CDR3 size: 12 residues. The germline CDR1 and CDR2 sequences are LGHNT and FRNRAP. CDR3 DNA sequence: TGTGCCTCATCGACAGGGGTATATGGCTACACCTTC. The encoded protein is CASSTGVYGYTF.

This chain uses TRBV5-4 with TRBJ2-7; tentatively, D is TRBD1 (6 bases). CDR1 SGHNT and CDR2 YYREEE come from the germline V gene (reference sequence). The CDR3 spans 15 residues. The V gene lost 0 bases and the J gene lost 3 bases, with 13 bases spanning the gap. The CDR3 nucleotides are TGTGCCAGCAGCTTGGTGGGACACCCCGTCTACGAGCAGTACTTC. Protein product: CASSLVGHPVYEQYF.

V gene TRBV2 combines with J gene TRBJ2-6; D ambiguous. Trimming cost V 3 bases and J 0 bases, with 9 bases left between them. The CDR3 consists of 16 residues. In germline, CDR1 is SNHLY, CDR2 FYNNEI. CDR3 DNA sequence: TGTGCCAGCAGTGATCCTGGGCCCTCTGGGGCCAACGTCCTGACTTTC. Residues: CASSDPGPSGANVLTF. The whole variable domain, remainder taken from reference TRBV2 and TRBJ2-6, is EPEVTQTPSHQVTQMGQEVILRCVPISNHLYFYWYRQILGQKVEFLVSFYNNEISEKSEIFDDQFSVERPDGSNFTLKIRSTKLEDSAMYFCASSDPGPSGANVLTFGAGSRLTVL.

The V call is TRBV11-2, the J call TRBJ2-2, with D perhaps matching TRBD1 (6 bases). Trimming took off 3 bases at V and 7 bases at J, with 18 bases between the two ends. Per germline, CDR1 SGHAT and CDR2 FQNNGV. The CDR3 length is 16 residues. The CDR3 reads CASSLAAVQGIGELFF. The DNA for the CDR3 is TGTGCCAGCAGCTTGGCTGCAGTGCAGGGGATCGGGGAGCTGTTTTTT.

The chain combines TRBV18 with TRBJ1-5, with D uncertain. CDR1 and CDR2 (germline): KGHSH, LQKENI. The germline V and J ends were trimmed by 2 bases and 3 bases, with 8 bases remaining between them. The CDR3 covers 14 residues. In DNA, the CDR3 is TGTGCCAGCTCACCAGGACGGGACAATCAGCCCCAGCATTTT. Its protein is CASSPGRDNQPQHF. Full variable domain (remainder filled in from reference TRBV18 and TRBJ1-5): NAGVMQNPRHLVRRRGQEARLRCSPMKGHSHVYWYRQLPEEGLKFMVYLQKENIIDESGMPKERFSAEFPKEGPSILRIQQVVRGDSAAYFCASSPGRDNQPQHFGDGTRLSIL.

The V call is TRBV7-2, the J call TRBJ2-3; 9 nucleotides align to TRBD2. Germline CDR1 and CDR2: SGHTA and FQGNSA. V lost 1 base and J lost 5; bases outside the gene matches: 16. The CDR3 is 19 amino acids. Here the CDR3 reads CASSLDHLAGGPEVDTQYF. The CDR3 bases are TGTGCCAGCAGCTTAGACCACCTTGCGGGGGGGCCCGAGGTAGATACGCAGTATTTT.

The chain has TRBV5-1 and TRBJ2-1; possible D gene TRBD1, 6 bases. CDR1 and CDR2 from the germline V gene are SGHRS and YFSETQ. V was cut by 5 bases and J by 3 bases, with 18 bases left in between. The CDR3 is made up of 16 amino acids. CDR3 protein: CASSPGPTGRYNEQFF. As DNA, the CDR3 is TGCGCCAGCAGTCCGGGGCCGACAGGACGCTACAATGAGCAGTTCTTC.